This is a list of T cell receptor beta chains from one sample in a study of OX40 agonist ivuxolimab in advanced cancers. Method: immunoSEQ multiplex PCR; TCRdb's copy keeps in-frame clones and lacks some. The repertoire holds tens of thousands of clones, with roughly 86% as singletons. Specimen: CD4+ or CD8+ T cells sorted from blood, collected in a trial of the OX40 agonist ivuxolimab. These receptors were taken from an adult with an advanced solid tumor such as melanoma, head and neck, liver or kidney cancer. Both conserved end residues are part of each CDR3. The D gene is left open where the match is weak. Clone size appears in some rows only: once, few, many, or a class for an expanded clone.

>TRBD1|TRBJ2-5|TRBV11-2|NA
CASSLVGTVQETQYF
TGTGCCAGCAGCTTAGTCGGGACAGTCCAAGAGACCCAGTACTTC
>TRBD2|TRBJ2-5|TRBV9|NA
CASSVLAGTQETQYF
TGTGCCAGCAGCGTACTAGCGGGAACCCAAGAGACCCAGTACTTC
>TRBD2|TRBJ2-1|TRBV7-2|NA
CASSFGLGVVEQFF
TGTGCCAGCAGCTTTGGACTAGGAGTTGTTGAGCAGTTCTTC
>NA|TRBJ2-7|TRBV19|NA
CASSVLPGTQGAEQYF
TGTGCCAGTAGTGTACTACCCGGGACCCAAGGGGCCGAGCAGTACTTC
>TRBD2|TRBJ2-7|TRBV6-1|NA
CASSRTSGNYEQYF
TGTGCCAGCAGTAGGACTAGCGGGAATTACGAGCAGTACTTC
>TRBD2|TRBJ2-1|TRBV29-1|NA
CSVEKEAGVTNEQFF
TGCAGCGTTGAAAAAGAGGCGGGAGTTACGAATGAGCAGTTCTTC
>NA|TRBJ1-2|TRBV6-1|NA
CASSLNRVYGYTF
TGTGCCAGCAGCCTTAACAGGGTTTATGGCTACACCTTC
>TRBD2|TRBJ2-7|TRBV6-6|NA
CASSYSKAGGYEQYF
TGTGCCAGCAGTTACTCGAAAGCGGGAGGATACGAGCAGTACTTC
>TRBD2|TRBJ2-3|TRBV14|NA
CASSRHHGTSRYKSTDTQYF
TGTGCCAGCAGCAGACACCATGGGACTAGCCGGTATAAGAGCACAGATACGCAGTATTTT
>NA|TRBJ1-2|TRBV6-1|NA
CASSDSGIANYGYTF
TGTGCCAGCAGTGACTCCGGGATAGCTAACTATGGCTACACCTTC
>NA|TRBJ1-2|TRBV7-2|NA
CASSLLGFDYGYTF
TGTGCCAGCAGCTTACTAGGATTTGACTATGGCTACACCTTC
>TRBD2|TRBJ2-5|TRBV10-1|once
CASSESIGAPGGSETQYF
TGCGCCAGCAGTGAGTCGATTGGCGCTCCGGGAGGGTCAGAGACCCAGTACTTC
>TRBD2|TRBJ2-7|TRBV7-9|NA
CASSLAAGGHYEQYF
TGTGCCAGCAGCTTAGCGGCGGGAGGGCATTACGAGCAGTACTTC
>NA|TRBJ2-1|TRBV29-1|NA
CSANGGYEQFF
TGCAGCGCAAACGGGGGATATGAGCAGTTCTTC
>NA|TRBJ2-7|TRBV7-9|NA
CASSPGFSSSYEQYF
TGTGCCAGCAGCCCGGGATTCTCAAGCTCCTACGAGCAGTACTTC
>NA|TRBJ2-1|TRBV11-3|NA
CASSLASQSNEQFF
TGTGCCAGCAGCTTAGCAAGTCAGAGTAATGAGCAGTTCTTC
>NA|TRBJ1-2|TRBV6-1|few
CASSEAPGTGYTF
TGTGCCAGCAGTGAAGCTCCGGGGACCGGCTACACCTTC
>TRBD2|TRBJ2-3|TRBV5-6|NA
CASSRRGTSGSADTQYF
TGTGCCAGCAGCAGGAGGGGGACTAGCGGGAGTGCAGATACGCAGTATTTT
>NA|TRBJ2-2|TRBV6-1|NA
CASSEDNPSTGELFF
TGTGCCAGCAGTGAAGATAACCCATCCACCGGGGAGCTGTTTTTT
>NA|TRBJ1-1|TRBV6-1|few
CASSDAGFSATEAFF
TGTGCCAGCAGTGACGCGGGATTCAGTGCCACTGAAGCTTTCTTT
>NA|TRBJ1-1|TRBV5-4|once
CASSPNRVRNTEAFF
TGTGCCAGCAGCCCAAACAGGGTCAGGAACACTGAAGCTTTCTTT
>TRBD2|TRBJ2-2|TRBV4-1|NA
CASSQGLAGTGELFF
TGCGCCAGCAGCCAGGGTCTAGCGGGCACCGGGGAGCTGTTTTTT
>NA|TRBJ2-3|TRBV5-1|NA
CASSLGSPAADTQYF
TGCGCCAGCAGCTTGGGGTCACCAGCCGCAGATACGCAGTATTTT
>TRBD1|TRBJ1-1|TRBV6-1|NA
CASSEKRWTGGIGTEAFF
TGTGCCAGCAGTGAAAAGAGGTGGACAGGGGGCATAGGGACTGAAGCTTTCTTT
>NA|TRBJ2-2|TRBV19|NA
CASTLGTANTGELFF
TGTGCCAGTACTCTCGGGACGGCGAACACCGGGGAGCTGTTTTTT
>TRBD2|TRBJ2-3|TRBV28|NA
CASSGTMGADTQYF
TGTGCCAGCAGTGGGACTATGGGGGCAGATACGCAGTATTTT
>TRBD1|TRBJ2-7|TRBV6-6|NA
CASRTGTGIYEQYF
TGTGCCAGCAGGACCGGGACAGGGATCTACGAGCAGTACTTC
>NA|TRBJ1-5|TRBV21-1|NA
CASSNPPDRASNQPQHF
TGTGCCAGCAGCAACCCCCCGGACAGGGCTAGCAATCAGCCCCAGCATTTT
>NA|TRBJ1-2|TRBV10-3|NA
CAISEKLAGYGYTF
TGTGCCATCAGTGAGAAGTTGGCAGGCTATGGCTACACCTTC
>NA|TRBJ2-2|TRBV29-1|once
CSVVTPASTGELFF
TGCAGCGTTGTTACTCCAGCTTCCACCGGGGAGCTGTTTTTT
>NA|TRBJ1-5|TRBV9|NA
CASSVDAQGGQPQHF
TGTGCCAGCAGCGTAGATGCTCAGGGAGGTCAGCCCCAGCATTTT
>NA|TRBJ2-1|TRBV5-4|NA
CASSQREVGGNEQFF
TGTGCCAGCAGCCAAAGGGAGGTAGGGGGCAATGAGCAGTTCTTC
>NA|TRBJ1-1|TRBV18|NA
CASSLQRQVDLEAFF
TGTGCCAGCTCACTACAACGACAGGTGGACCTTGAAGCTTTCTTT
>TRBD2|TRBJ2-1|TRBV5-6|NA
CASSLELAGYNEQFF
TGTGCCAGCAGCTTGGAACTAGCGGGCTACAATGAGCAGTTCTTC
>NA|TRBJ2-3|TRBV7-2|NA
CASSRFGQTDTQYF
TGTGCCAGCAGCCGCTTCGGTCAAACAGATACGCAGTATTTT
>NA|TRBJ2-3|TRBV19|few
CASSIIADTQYF
TGTGCCAGTAGCATTATAGCAGATACGCAGTATTTT
>NA|TRBJ2-5|TRBV5-6|NA
CASSFLMDEETQYF
TGTGCCAGCAGCTTCCTAATGGATGAAGAGACCCAGTACTTC
>TRBD1|TRBJ1-2|TRBV6-6|few
CASSGREGAGYGYTF
TGTGCCAGCAGTGGCAGGGAGGGGGCCGGCTATGGCTACACCTTC
>TRBD2|TRBJ2-7|TRBV6-6|few
CASSYLAGAYEQYF
TGTGCCAGCAGTTACCTAGCGGGAGCCTACGAGCAGTACTTC
>NA|TRBJ2-5|TRBV9|NA
CASSRGGGGETQYF
TGTGCCAGTTCGAGGGGAGGGGGAGGAGAGACCCAGTACTTC
>NA|TRBJ1-1|TRBV7-9|NA
CASSLGMNTEAFF
TGTGCCAGCAGCTTGGGCATGAACACTGAAGCTTTCTTT
>TRBD2|TRBJ2-7|TRBV6-6|NA
CASSSRLAVTRDEQYF
TGTGCCAGCAGTTCCAGACTAGCGGTTACTCGGGACGAGCAGTACTTC
>NA|TRBJ1-1|TRBV19|few
CASSLFGTEAFF
TGTGCCAGTAGTCTGTTTGGAACTGAAGCTTTCTTT
>NA|TRBJ1-4|TRBV30|NA
CAWSVGGAGEKLFF
TGTGCCTGGAGTGTGGGGGGCGCGGGTGAAAAACTGTTTTTT
>TRBD2|TRBJ2-5|TRBV27|once
CASSPGLAGTQYF
TGTGCCAGCAGCCCAGGACTAGCGGGAACCCAGTACTTC
>NA|TRBJ2-2|TRBV9|once
CASRGINTGELFF
TGTGCCAGTCGGGGGATAAACACCGGGGAGCTGTTTTTT
>TRBD2|TRBJ2-7|TRBV5-1|NA
CASSSQGLLYEQYF
TGCGCCAGCAGCTCTCAGGGACTACTATACGAGCAGTACTTC
>NA|TRBJ1-6|TRBV2|NA
CASSDGVHGAPLHF
TGTGCCAGCAGTGATGGAGTACACGGTGCACCCCTCCACTTT
>TRBD1|TRBJ1-4|TRBV5-4|NA
CASSLNRDRGTTNEKLFF
TGTGCCAGCAGCTTAAATAGGGACAGGGGAACCACTAATGAAAAACTGTTTTTT
>TRBD1|TRBJ1-6|TRBV18|NA
CASSPRQGGNNSPLHF
TGTGCCAGCTCACCACGACAGGGAGGGAATAATTCACCCCTCCACTTT
>NA|TRBJ1-2|TRBV7-9|few
CASTPDINYGYTF
TGTGCCTCAACCCCGGACATCAACTATGGCTACACCTTC
>NA|TRBJ2-7|TRBV5-4|NA
CASSYDTSEQYF
TGTGCCAGCAGCTATGACACGTCCGAGCAGTACTTC
>TRBD1|TRBJ2-7|TRBV10-3|NA
CAISSPGQGMYEQYF
TGTGCCATCAGTTCTCCGGGACAGGGGATGTACGAGCAGTACTTC
>TRBD1|TRBJ2-1|TRBV19|NA
CASRDRYNEQFF
TGTGCCAGCCGGGACAGGTACAATGAGCAGTTCTTC